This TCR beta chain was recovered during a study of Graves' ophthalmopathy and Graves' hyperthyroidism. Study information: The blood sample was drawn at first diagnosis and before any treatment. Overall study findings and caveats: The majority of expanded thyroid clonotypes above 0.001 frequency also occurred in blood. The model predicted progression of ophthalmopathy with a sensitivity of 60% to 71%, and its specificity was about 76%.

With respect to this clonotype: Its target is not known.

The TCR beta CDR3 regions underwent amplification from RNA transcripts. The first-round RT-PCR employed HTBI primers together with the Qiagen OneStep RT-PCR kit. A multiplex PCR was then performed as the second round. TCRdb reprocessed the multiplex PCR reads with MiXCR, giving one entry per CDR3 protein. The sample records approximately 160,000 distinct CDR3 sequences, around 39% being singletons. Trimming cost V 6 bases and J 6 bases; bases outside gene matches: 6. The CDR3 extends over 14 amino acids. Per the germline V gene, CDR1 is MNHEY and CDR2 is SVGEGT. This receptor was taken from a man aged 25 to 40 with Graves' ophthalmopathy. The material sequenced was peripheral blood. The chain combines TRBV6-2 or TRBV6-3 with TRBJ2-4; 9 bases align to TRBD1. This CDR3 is CASRWTGEGNIQYF. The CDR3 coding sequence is TGTGCCAGCAGATGGACAGGGGAGGGAAACATTCAGTACTTC.